This T cell receptor (beta chain) was obtained from a study of blood T cell repertoires in COVID-19. Across the whole study: Whether acute or convalescent, the COVID-19 samples came from the United States, Italy and Spain.

Only a few counts were recorded for this clone. Enrollees, roughly 18 to 89 years old, lived in approximately 24 US areas. The V end was cut by 2 bases, the J end by 4 bases, with 12 bases between. The CDR3 consists of 16 residues. Germline V gives CDR1 SGHTA, CDR2 FQGNSA. Repertoires were generated with immunoSEQ multiplex PCR, while TCRdb's copy carries only in-frame clones and drops some. The sample includes 200,000 to 250,000 clones, 70% to 85% of them seen just once. Sequencing used PBMCs or T cells enriched from blood (not recorded which). The genes are TRBV7-2 and TRBJ2-6; tentative D call: TRBD1 (5 bases). This clonotype was sampled from a woman aged 55-70 years who had recovered from COVID-19. The CDR3 reads CASSLSSGSGANVLTF. The CDR3 DNA follows: TGTGCCAGCAGCTTATCCTCAGGGTCCGGGGCCAACGTCCTGACTTTC. The full variable domain, rest sourced from reference TRBV7-2 and TRBJ2-6, is GAGVSQSPSNKVTEKGKDVELRCDPISGHTALYWYRQSLGQGLEFLIYFQGNSAPDKSGLPSDRFSAERTGGSVSTLTIQRTQQEDSAVYLCASSLSSGSGANVLTFGAGSRLTVL.